The source of this T cell receptor beta chain is a study of blood T cell repertoires in COVID-19. Study summary: Samples representing acute and convalescent COVID-19 were sourced from the United States, Italy and Spain. Nucleic acid was either cDNA or gDNA, and it came from T cells, B-cell-depleted T cells, or PBMCs.

Source study methods: For nucleated cells, counts were estimated from reference gene primer amplification. Repertoires were generated with immunoSEQ multiplex PCR, while TCRdb's copy carries only in-frame clones and drops some. V and J calls and clone size follow that table, whereas D and trimming were derived from the DNA. Of roughly 46,000 clones listed, 75% to 90% were seen once; the top ten hold roughly 13%. Germline assignment: CDR1 KGHSH and CDR2 LQKENI. J lost 5 bases, V lost 2 bases, and 6 bases had no gene match. This CDR3 is 15 amino acids long. The sequenced sample consisted of peripheral blood. V usage is TRBV18 and J usage is TRBJ2-3; 8 positions match TRBD1. This TCR came from a human donor with active COVID-19. The donor label of this sample is uncertain. Here the CDR3 reads CASSPGQGSGDTQYF. CDR3 in DNA: TGTGCCAGCTCACCAGGACAGGGATCCGGAGATACGCAGTATTTT.